This is a list of T cell receptor beta chains from one sample in a study of shared clonotypes between healthy human individuals. The table came from immunoSEQ multiplex PCR; TCRdb's copy has only in-frame clones and leaves some out. The data hold about 2.3 million clones, with more than 85% observed a single time. Sequencing was done on a sample of naive CD4+ T cells from PBMCs. The receptors originated from a man between 18 and 35 years old in good health. Some clones in this sample may be carry-over from other donors' samples. Each CDR3 is given with its conserved first and last residue. Each record gives: J gene, clone size, V gene, D gene, CDR3 protein, CDR3 DNA. D genes are given only for firm matches. Expanded clones get a size class; other rows say once, few or many, or leave the size out.

>TRBJ2-1|.|TRBV4-2|.
CASSRLGAALPYNEQFF
TGTGCCAGCAGCCGCCTGGGGGCGGCGCTGCCCTACAATGAGCAGTTCTTC
>TRBJ2-1|.|TRBV5-1|.
CATRGSYNEQFF
TGCGCCACCCGGGGGTCCTACAATGAGCAGTTCTTC
>TRBJ1-1|.|TRBV7-3|.
CASSLMANTEAFF
TGTGCCAGCAGCTTAATGGCCAACACTGAAGCTTTCTTT
>TRBJ2-2|.|TRBV7-6|.
CASSLYEGSGTGELFF
TGTGCCAGCAGCTTATACGAAGGGAGCGGGACCGGGGAGCTGTTTTTT
>TRBJ2-7|.|TRBV5-1|TRBD2
CASSLAGNVDSYEQYF
TGCGCCAGCAGCTTAGCGGGGAACGTAGACTCCTACGAGCAGTACTTC
>TRBJ1-1|.|TRBV5-1|.
CASSVARGEMNTEAFF
TGCGCCAGCAGCGTCGCCCGAGGCGAAATGAACACTGAAGCTTTCTTT
>TRBJ1-1|.|TRBV7-2|TRBD1
CASSLRTGAEAFF
TGTGCCAGCAGCCTCAGGACAGGAGCCGAAGCTTTCTTT
>TRBJ1-4|.|TRBV7-9|.
CASSPRQKLNEKLFF
TGTGCCAGCAGCCCCCGACAGAAGCTTAATGAAAAACTGTTTTTT
>TRBJ2-3|.|TRBV13|TRBD2
CASSFASGRSADTQYF
TGTGCCAGCAGCTTCGCTAGCGGGAGAAGTGCAGATACGCAGTATTTT
>TRBJ2-7|.|TRBV6-1|TRBD2
CASTREATYEQYF
TGTGCCAGCACACGGGAGGCGACCTACGAGCAGTACTTC
>TRBJ2-7|.|TRBV28|TRBD1
CASKGTVPYEQYF
TGTGCCAGTAAAGGGACAGTTCCCTACGAGCAGTACTTC
>TRBJ2-7|.|TRBV19|.
CASSMLGGTSSYEQYF
TGTGCCAGTAGTATGTTGGGCGGGACGAGCTCCTACGAGCAGTACTTC
>TRBJ1-4|.|TRBV7-2|.
CASSLAFSPGDEKLFF
TGTGCCAGCAGCTTAGCGTTTAGTCCGGGGGATGAAAAACTGTTTTTT
>TRBJ2-1|.|TRBV7-9|TRBD2
CASSLRTSGANEQFF
TGTGCCAGCAGCTTAAGAACTAGCGGGGCCAATGAGCAGTTCTTC
>TRBJ2-7|.|TRBV11-3|.
CASSPKTGYEQYF
TGTGCCAGCAGCCCGAAAACGGGGTACGAGCAGTACTTC
>TRBJ2-1|once|TRBV7-2|TRBD2
CASSLLAGVYNEQFF
TGTGCCAGCAGCTTACTAGCGGGTGTCTACAATGAGCAGTTCTTC
>TRBJ2-2|.|TRBV7-9|TRBD1
CASGQGATGELFF
TGTGCCAGTGGACAGGGAGCCACCGGGGAGCTGTTTTTT
>TRBJ1-3|.|TRBV14|.
CASSHKRGDPGNTIYF
TGTGCCAGCAGCCACAAAAGGGGGGATCCTGGAAACACCATATATTTT
>TRBJ2-7|.|TRBV18|.
CASSGPGYEQYF
TGTGCCAGCTCAGGTCCGGGGTACGAGCAGTACTTC
>TRBJ2-3|.|TRBV30|.
CAWRQGVGTDTQYF
TGTGCCTGGAGACAGGGAGTGGGGACAGATACGCAGTATTTT
>TRBJ1-2|.|TRBV6-6|.
CAATTGLGYGYTF
TGTGCCGCCACGACAGGTTTGGGCTATGGCTACACCTTC
>TRBJ1-2|.|TRBV30|TRBD1
CAWVPWGQMIYGYTF
TGTGCCTGGGTCCCTTGGGGACAGATGATATATGGCTACACCTTC
>TRBJ2-1|.|TRBV6-5|TRBD1
CASSDRGNNEQFF
TGTGCCAGCAGCGACAGGGGGAACAATGAGCAGTTCTTC
>TRBJ2-2|.|TRBV27|TRBD2
CASKGLAVRLTGELFF
TGTGCCAGCAAGGGACTAGCTGTCCGTCTCACCGGGGAGCTGTTTTTT
>TRBJ2-1|few|TRBV20-1|.
CSAVGNEQFF
TGCAGTGCTGTAGGCAATGAGCAGTTCTTC
>TRBJ2-3|.|TRBV27|.
CASGPGLYTDTQYF
TGTGCCAGCGGTCCGGGACTTTACACAGATACGCAGTATTTT
>TRBJ2-3|.|TRBV5-1|TRBD2
CASRISGSADTQYF
TGCGCCAGCAGGATCAGCGGGAGTGCAGATACGCAGTATTTT
>TRBJ2-5|.|TRBV7-9|TRBD2
CASSPTSGGRKETQYF
TGTGCCAGCAGCCCAACTAGCGGGGGCCGCAAAGAGACCCAGTACTTC
>TRBJ2-5|.|TRBV5-1|.
CASSPDRLKETQYF
TGCGCCAGCAGCCCCGACAGGCTCAAAGAGACCCAGTACTTC
>TRBJ1-1|.|TRBV9|.
CASSPQSLEAFF
TGTGCCAGCAGCCCACAGAGCCTTGAAGCTTTCTTT
>TRBJ2-7|.|TRBV28|.
CASSFFGYPYEQYF
TGTGCCAGCAGTTTTTTCGGGTATCCCTACGAGCAGTACTTC
>TRBJ1-2|.|TRBV10-3|TRBD1
CAITTDRSFRGYTF
TGTGCCATCACTACGGACAGGTCATTCCGTGGCTACACCTTC
>TRBJ1-1|.|TRBV18|.
CASSPLKGGDTEAFF
TGTGCCAGCTCACCTTTAAAGGGTGGGGACACTGAAGCTTTCTTT
>TRBJ1-1|.|TRBV5-4|.
CASTVQGNTEAFF
TGTGCCAGCACCGTTCAAGGGAACACTGAAGCTTTCTTT
>TRBJ1-3|.|TRBV10-1|.
CASSHSDSGNTIYF
TGCGCCAGCAGTCACTCAGACTCTGGAAACACCATATATTTT
>TRBJ2-1|.|TRBV6-5|TRBD2
CASSSSGRAGEQFF
TGTGCCAGCAGTTCTAGCGGGAGGGCCGGTGAGCAGTTCTTC
>TRBJ1-1|.|TRBV28|TRBD1
CASSLNRGNEAFF
TGTGCCAGCAGCCTAAACAGGGGGAATGAAGCTTTCTTT
>TRBJ1-4|.|TRBV18|.
CASSAQQTDLNEKLFF
TGTGCCAGCTCAGCCCAGCAGACGGATTTAAATGAAAAACTGTTTTTT
>TRBJ1-3|.|TRBV18|.
CASSTGSGNTIYF
TGTGCCAGCTCTACAGGGTCGGGAAACACCATATATTTT
>TRBJ2-1|.|TRBV9|.
CASSVVGDEQFF
TGTGCCAGCAGCGTTGTAGGGGATGAGCAGTTCTTC
>TRBJ2-3|.|TRBV10-3|.
CAISERANTDTQYF
TGTGCCATCAGTGAGCGGGCCAACACAGATACGCAGTATTTT
>TRBJ1-2|.|TRBV5-8|.
CASSYPGKNGYTF
TGTGCCAGCAGCTACCCCGGGAAGAATGGCTACACCTTC
>TRBJ2-7|.|TRBV29-1|TRBD1
CSVEGSGQGASYEQYF
TGCAGCGTTGAAGGGAGCGGACAGGGGGCCTCCTACGAGCAGTACTTC
>TRBJ1-1|few|TRBV6-6|.
CASSLPHRMNTEAFF
TGTGCCAGCAGTTTACCCCACAGGATGAACACTGAAGCTTTCTTT
>TRBJ2-7|.|TRBV10-3|TRBD2
CAIRDRAGREAYEQYF
TGTGCCATCAGGGACCGCGCGGGGCGGGAGGCCTACGAGCAGTACTTC
>TRBJ1-2|.|TRBV2|TRBD1
CASSLQGINYGYTF
TGTGCCAGCAGCTTACAGGGGATTAACTATGGCTACACCTTC
>TRBJ2-5|.|TRBV5-4|.
CASRLGETQYF
TGTGCCAGCAGGTTAGGAGAGACCCAGTACTTC
>TRBJ2-1|once|TRBV7-9|.
CASSWAGLADEQFF
TGTGCCAGCAGTTGGGCAGGGCTAGCAGATGAGCAGTTCTTC
>TRBJ2-2|.|TRBV7-9|.
CASSRTANTGELFF
TGTGCCAGCAGCAGGACAGCGAACACCGGGGAGCTGTTTTTT
>TRBJ1-5|.|TRBV7-2|.
CASSLGIGQPQHF
TGTGCCAGCAGCTTAGGGATCGGTCAGCCCCAGCATTTT
>TRBJ2-3|once|TRBV7-3|.
CASSLIGSPDTQYF
TGTGCCAGCAGCTTAATTGGTAGTCCAGATACGCAGTATTTT
>TRBJ2-2|.|TRBV27|.
CASSRYPLNTGELFF
TGTGCCAGCAGCCGGTACCCCTTGAACACCGGGGAGCTGTTTTTT
>TRBJ2-3|.|TRBV28|.
CASSFWGTAVADTQYF
TGTGCCAGCAGTTTTTGGGGGACTGCAGTAGCAGATACGCAGTATTTT
>TRBJ1-1|once|TRBV10-3|.
CAISEGPRDEAFF
TGTGCCATCAGTGAGGGACCGAGAGATGAAGCTTTCTTT
>TRBJ1-1|.|TRBV19|.
CATSFQGNTEAFF
TGTGCCACCAGTTTTCAGGGGAACACTGAAGCTTTCTTT
>TRBJ1-2|.|TRBV6-5|TRBD1
CASRLPVVQGGGYTF
TGTGCCAGCAGACTCCCCGTTGTCCAGGGGGGTGGCTACACCTTC
>TRBJ2-1|.|TRBV10-3|.
CAISSLDSNSYNEQFF
TGTGCCATCAGTTCCCTGGACAGCAACTCCTACAATGAGCAGTTCTTC
>TRBJ1-5|.|TRBV7-2|.
CASNPGGENNQPQHF
TGTGCCAGCAACCCGGGGGGGGAGAACAATCAGCCCCAGCATTTT
>TRBJ1-4|once|TRBV5-8|.
CASSLSGAVSEKLFF
TGTGCCAGCAGCTTATCAGGGGCCGTAAGCGAAAAACTGTTTTTT
>TRBJ2-7|.|TRBV27|.
CASTSLSPQGSYEQYF
TGTGCCAGCACCTCTCTTTCGCCTCAAGGCTCCTACGAGCAGTACTTC